The TCR beta chain under discussion was sequenced for a study of vaccination and CD4 T cells after COVID-19. The wider study: Post-diagnosis, post-COVID samples were collected after a median around 100 days, ranging 35 to 161. For post-vaccine samples, collection took place a median roughly 72 days after dose two, ranging from 14 to 241.

Sequencing of DNA taken from cultured CD4+ T cells relied on the Oncomine TCR Beta short-read assay. TCRdb re-called the PCR reads through MiXCR, storing one row per CDR3 protein. The profile covers about 25,000 distinct CDR3 sequences, with more than 25% appearing a single time and approximately 3% taken by the ten largest. Study results and caveats: Within convalescent individuals, 304 out of 307 vaccine-specific clones proved to be spike mono-reactive.

Per the germline V gene, CDR1 is DFQATT and CDR2 is SNEGSKA (reference sequence). V was shortened by 5 bases and J by 4 bases, with 14 bases between the two germline ends. This CDR3 spans 13 amino acids. This clonotype is medium-sized by share. Its antigen is undetermined. As for time point: late sampling 161 to 241 days after vaccination in a few convalescent patients. As to treatment: approximately 9-day PBMC culture with coronavirus spike peptide pools or control peptides (ViraFEST assay). ViraFEST relied on peptide pools to expand antigen-specific T cells; the TCRs were sequenced afterward. The sample consisted of CD4+ T cells from blood, cultured in vitro, taken about 7 months after SARS-CoV-2 vaccination. The rearrangement uses TRBV20-1 and TRBJ1-2; D is ambiguous. The sequence was collected from a human donor who had recovered from COVID-19. For the CDR3, the DNA is TGCAGTGCTCCCCTCGATTGGGGCTATGGCTACACCTTC. Translated: CSAPLDWGYGYTF.